Listed below are T cell receptor beta chains from one sample, sequenced in a study of blood T cell repertoires in COVID-19. The protocol was immunoSEQ multiplex PCR, while the TCRdb copy is restricted to in-frame clones and leaves out a portion. The sample includes some 390,000 clones, approximately 86% seen only once; the top ten take 2.5% to 3.5%. The sample taken for sequencing was peripheral blood. These receptors were taken from a human donor in a cohort sampled during active COVID-19. Both conserved end residues are part of each CDR3. D genes are given only for firm matches. Size is stated for part of the rows, as once, few or many counts, or as a class when the clone is expanded.

d_gene | abundance | j_gene | v_gene | CDR3aa | CDR3nt
TRBD1 | - | TRBJ2-7 | TRBV7-8 | CASSLGLDRGSYEQYF | TGTGCCAGCAGCTTAGGATTAGACAGGGGAAGCTACGAGCAGTACTTC
- | - | TRBJ2-1 | TRBV13 | CASSLGYYAYNEQFF | TGTGCCAGCAGCTTAGGGTACTATGCCTACAATGAGCAGTTCTTC
- | once | TRBJ2-2 | TRBV7-3 | CASSFAPGQLNTGELFF | TGTGCCAGCAGCTTTGCTCCCGGACAGCTAAACACCGGGGAGCTGTTTTTT
TRBD1 | - | TRBJ1-1 | TRBV19 | CASKDRDTEAFF | TGTGCCAGTAAGGACAGGGACACTGAAGCTTTCTTT
TRBD2 | - | TRBJ2-1 | TRBV28 | CASKGPPGLAGFYNEQFF | TGTGCCAGCAAGGGTCCACCGGGACTAGCGGGATTCTACAATGAGCAGTTCTTC
- | - | TRBJ1-1 | TRBV7-9 | CASSYTPETVNTEAFF | TGTGCCAGCAGTTATACCCCGGAGACAGTGAACACTGAAGCTTTCTTT
- | - | TRBJ1-1 | TRBV10-2 | CASSEADTEAFF | TGCGCCAGCTCCGAGGCAGACACTGAAGCTTTCTTT
- | - | TRBJ1-5 | TRBV5-1 | CASSLGQADSNQPQHF | TGCGCCAGCAGCTTGGGACAGGCTGATAGCAATCAGCCCCAGCATTTT
- | - | TRBJ2-7 | TRBV11-2 | CASSALQGYSYEQYF | TGTGCCAGCAGCGCCCTACAGGGCTACTCCTACGAGCAGTACTTC
- | once | TRBJ2-5 | TRBV3-1/TRBV3-2 | CASSQPSFWGWETQYF | TGTGCCAGCAGCCAACCCAGTTTTTGGGGCTGGGAGACCCAGTACTTC